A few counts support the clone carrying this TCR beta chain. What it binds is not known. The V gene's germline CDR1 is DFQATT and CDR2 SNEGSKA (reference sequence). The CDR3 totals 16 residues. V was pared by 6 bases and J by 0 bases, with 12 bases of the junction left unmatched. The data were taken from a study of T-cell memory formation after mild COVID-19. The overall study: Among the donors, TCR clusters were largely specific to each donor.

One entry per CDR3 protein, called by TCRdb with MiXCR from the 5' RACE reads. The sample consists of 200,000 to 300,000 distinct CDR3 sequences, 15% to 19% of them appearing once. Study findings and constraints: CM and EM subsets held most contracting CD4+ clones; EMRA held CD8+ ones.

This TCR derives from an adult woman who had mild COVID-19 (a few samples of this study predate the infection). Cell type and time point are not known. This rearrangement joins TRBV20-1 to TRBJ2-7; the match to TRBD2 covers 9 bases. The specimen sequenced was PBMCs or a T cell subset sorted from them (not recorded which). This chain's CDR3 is CSAQIIGGGDSYEQYF. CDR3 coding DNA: TGCAGTGCGCAAATAATCGGCGGGGGGGACTCCTACGAGCAGTACTTC.